Presented here are 15 T cell receptor beta chains from one specimen sequenced in a study of blood T cells in healthy people across ages. A sample-barcoded 5' primer and a J-beta primer mix were used in a second PCR of roughly 7 to 11 cycles. TCRdb independently ran MiXCR on the 5' RACE reads; one entry per CDR3 protein. This sample has around 1,500,000 distinct CDR3 sequences, with around 39% found just once. The sample consisted of blood. These TCRs come from a woman aged 18-29 years in good health.

This clonotype was detected a few times. The V call is TRBV5-6, the J call TRBJ2-1, with a possible D match to TRBD2 (5 bases). This CDR3 is 12 amino acids long. Germline V gene data show CDR1 as SGHDT and CDR2 as YYEEEE. V was trimmed by 2 bases and J by 10 bases, leaving 10 bases between them. The CDR3 sequence: CASSFSVREQFF. The CDR3 coding sequence is TGTGCCAGCAGCTTTAGCGTTAGGGAGCAGTTCTTC.

The chain has TRBV9 and TRBJ1-2; maybe TRBD1 (6 bases). CDR3 length equals 15 residues. Germline V gives CDR1 SGDLS, CDR2 YYNGEE. Trimming removed 1 base from V and 3 bases from J, with 13 bases in between. CDR3 nucleotide sequence: TGTGCCAGCAGCGTACGTCAGGGGCCATACTATGGCTACACCTTC. Translation: CASSVRQGPYYGYTF. Variable domain in full (rest from reference TRBV9 and TRBJ1-2): DSGVTQTPKHLITATGQRVTLRCSPRSGDLSVYWYQQSLDQGLQFLIQYYNGEERAKGNILERFSAQQFPDLHSELNLSSLELGDSALYFCASSVRQGPYYGYTFGSGTRLTVV.

The chain combines TRBV4-1 with TRBJ1-1; possibly TRBD1 for D (6 bases). Germline values: CDR1 MGHRA, CDR2 YSYEKL. With 4 bases removed from V and 6 bases from J, the gap between germline ends came to 12 bases. The CDR3 is made up of 13 amino acids. In DNA form, the CDR3 reads TGCGCCAGCAGCCCCTGGGCAGGGGCTGAAGCTTTCTTT. Translated, it gives CASSPWAGAEAFF.

The V gene is TRBV28, the J gene TRBJ2-3, with 7 positions matching TRBD1. Trimming cost V 3 bases and J 2 bases; bases outside gene matches: 11. The germline V gene has CDR1 MDHEN and CDR2 SYDVKM. CDR3 length: 17 residues. The CDR3 DNA sequence: TGTGCCAGCAGTTTCGCCCCGGGACAGCCAGACACAGATACGCAGTATTTT. Protein product: CASSFAPGQPDTDTQYF.

A few counts support this clonotype. V gene TRBV12-3 or TRBV12-4 combines with J gene TRBJ2-5; TRBD1 aligns across 9 bases. This CDR3 has 12 residues. V lost 6 bases to trimming and J lost 10 bases; unmatched junction nucleotides: 6. This CDR3 is CASSPRGQGQYF. The DNA for the CDR3 is TGTGCCAGCAGCCCAAGGGGACAGGGCCAGTACTTC.

This clonotype showed up just once. The chain carries TRBV11-2 and TRBJ2-5, with a weak D call TRBD2 (6 bases). V was cut by 5 bases and J by 3 bases, with 22 bases left in between. Looked up from germline, CDR1 is SGHAT and CDR2 is FQNNGV. CDR3 length equals 17 residues. The CDR3 DNA sequence: TGTGCCAGCAGCCTCTGGCGGGGCCCCAACAAAGAAGAGACCCAGTACTTC. Its protein is CASSLWRGPNKEETQYF.

This chain uses TRBV19 with TRBJ2-5; tentative D call: TRBD1 (5 bases). Judging by the DNA end, TRBJ2-7 fits better; the J call may be wrong. CDR3 length: 13 residues. The V gene's germline CDR1 is LNHDA and CDR2 SQIVND (reference sequence). The CDR3 DNA follows: TGTGCCACAACGCCTCAGGGTCCCTACGAGCAGTACTTC. The encoded protein is CATTPQGPYEQYF.

V gene TRBV28 combines with J gene TRBJ1-4; the match to TRBD1 covers 10 bases. Per germline, CDR1 MDHEN and CDR2 SYDVKM. CDR3 size: 14 residues. With 5 bases clipped from V and 10 bases from J, the junction kept 7 bases outside the gene matches. This CDR3 is CASSPGQGGLKLFF. CDR3 nucleotides: TGTGCCAGCAGTCCCGGACAGGGGGGGTTAAAACTGTTTTTT.

The chain joins TRBV15 to TRBJ2-5; D remains unclear. Trimming left V 0 bases short and J 1 base short, with 12 bases between. Germline CDR1 LNHNV, CDR2 YYDKDF (reference sequence). The CDR3 has 16 residues. The CDR3 is CATSRELADIQETQYF. The CDR3 coding sequence is TGTGCCACCAGCAGAGAACTGGCTGACATCCAAGAGACCCAGTACTTC. The whole variable domain, remainder taken from reference TRBV15 and TRBJ2-5, is DAMVIQNPRYQVTQFGKPVTLSCSQTLNHNVMYWYQQKSSQAPKLLFHYYDKDFNNEADTPDNFQSRRPNTSFCFLDIRSPGLGDTAMYLCATSRELADIQETQYFGPGTRLLVL.

The chain recombines TRBV20-1 with TRBJ1-2, with 10 bases matching TRBD1. Per germline, CDR1 DFQATT and CDR2 SNEGSKA (reference sequence). V was clipped by 6 bases and J by 5 bases; unmatched bases: 6. The CDR3 length is 13 residues. CDR3 loop: CSAWTGGEYGYTF. The CDR3 DNA reads as TGCAGTGCGTGGACAGGGGGGGAATATGGCTACACCTTC.

CDR3 loop: CSARDGSWTQHF. Written as DNA, the CDR3 is TGCAGTGCTAGGGACGGGTCCTGGACCCAGCATTTT. The chain combines TRBV20-1 with TRBJ1-5, with D hard to call. V lost 3 bases, J lost 11 bases, and 14 bases lay in between. The germline V gene has CDR1 DFQATT and CDR2 SNEGSKA (reference sequence). The CDR3 is made up of 12 amino acids.

The rearrangement joins TRBV20-1 to TRBJ2-3; 15 nucleotides align to TRBD2. The V gene end was trimmed by 5 bases and the J gene end by 7 bases; junction bases not matched to a gene: 7. CDR1 is DFQATT and CDR2 is SNEGSKA in the germline V gene (reference sequence). This CDR3 is 15 amino acids long. CDR3 bases: TGCAGTGCTCAAGGACTAGCGGGGGGGTGGAATACGCAGTATTTT. Protein product: CSAQGLAGGWNTQYF.

The rearrangement joins TRBV12-3 or TRBV12-4 to TRBJ1-2; the match to TRBD1 covers 7 bases. The length of the CDR3 is 14 residues. The junction had 4 bases not matched to a gene; V was cut back by 2 bases and J by 4 bases. CDR3 protein: CASSLKTGPYGYTF. CDR3 coding DNA: TGTGCCAGCAGTTTAAAGACAGGGCCCTATGGCTACACCTTC.

This clonotype was observed a single time. The chain recombines TRBV29-1 with TRBJ1-4; the D is unclear. This CDR3 comprises 15 residues. V dropped 3 bases and J dropped 2 bases, with 13 bases sitting between them. The germline V gene encodes CDR1 SQVTM and CDR2 ANQGSEA. The chain's CDR3 is CSVERSSVTNEKLFF. CDR3 nucleotides: TGCAGCGTTGAGAGGAGCTCCGTGACTAATGAAAAACTGTTTTTT.

The V call is TRBV6-5, the J call TRBJ2-7; 11 bases align to TRBD2. Germline lookup yields CDR1 MNHEY and CDR2 SVGAGI. The CDR3 contains 15 residues. After removal of 6 bases from V and 3 bases from J, the junction contained 7 bases not matched to a gene. The CDR3 loop reads CASSLFGLAGYEQYF. The CDR3, as DNA: TGTGCCAGCAGCCTTTTCGGACTAGCGGGCTACGAGCAGTACTTC.